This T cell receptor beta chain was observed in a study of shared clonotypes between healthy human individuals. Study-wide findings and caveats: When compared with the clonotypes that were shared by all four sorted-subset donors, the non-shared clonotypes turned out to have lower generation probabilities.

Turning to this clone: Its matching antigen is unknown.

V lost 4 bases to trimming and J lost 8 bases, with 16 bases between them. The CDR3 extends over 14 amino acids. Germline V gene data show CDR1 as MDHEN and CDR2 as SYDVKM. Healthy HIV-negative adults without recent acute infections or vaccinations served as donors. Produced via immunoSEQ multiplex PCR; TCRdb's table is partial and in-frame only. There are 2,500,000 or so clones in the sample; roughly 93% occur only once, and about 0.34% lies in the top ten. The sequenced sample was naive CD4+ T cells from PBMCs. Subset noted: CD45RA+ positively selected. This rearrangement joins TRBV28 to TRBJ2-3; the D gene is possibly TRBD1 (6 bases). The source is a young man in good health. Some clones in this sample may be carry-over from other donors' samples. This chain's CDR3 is CASSSPGKGGTQYF. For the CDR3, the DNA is TGTGCCAGCAGTTCGCCGGGAAAAGGGGGTACGCAGTATTTT. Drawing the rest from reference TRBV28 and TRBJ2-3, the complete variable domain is DVKVTQSSRYLVKRTGEKVFLECVQDMDHENMFWYRQDPGLGLRLIYFSYDVKMKEKGDIPEGYSVSREKKERFSLILESASTNQTSMYLCASSSPGKGGTQYFGPGTRLTVL.